What follows are 6 T cell receptor beta chains derived from one specimen sequenced in a study of cytomegalovirus exposure and HLA in healthy donors. Both 60 Vbeta primers and 13 Jbeta primers went into the PCR. TCRdb keeps only in-frame clones here, not all; method: immunoSEQ multiplex PCR. Of roughly 100,000 clones in the sample, 60% to 85% were seen once. The sequencing sample was made of PBMCs. These receptor sequences come from a male donor in good health and CMV-seronegative.

The DNA of the CDR3 is TGTGCCAGCAGATGGACTAGCGGCTACGAGCAGTACTTC. Amino acids: CASRWTSGYEQYF. The chain links TRBV27 to TRBJ2-7; 10 bases map to TRBD2. The V and J ends lost 6 bases and 3 bases, in that order; junction bases with no gene match: 2. CDR1 and CDR2 from the germline V gene are MNHEY and SMNVEV (reference sequence). The CDR3 runs to 13 residues.

The chain uses TRBV18 and TRBJ1-5; no definite D call. The CDR3 contains 16 residues. In germline, CDR1 is KGHSH, CDR2 LQKENI. V shed 6 bases and J shed 0 bases, with 15 bases lying between them. CDR3 DNA: TGTGCCAGCTCCCCAGCGGGTCCTGATAGCAATCAGCCCCAGCATTTT. Its protein is CASSPAGPDSNQPQHF.

This sequence joins TRBV30 and TRBJ2-7, with D perhaps matching TRBD2 (6 bases). The germline V gene encodes CDR1 GTSNPN and CDR2 SVGIG (reference sequence). The CDR3 is made up of 14 amino acids. V was clipped by 0 bases and J by 6 bases, with 15 bases between them. Written as DNA, the CDR3 is TGTGCCTGGAGTGTGGAAGCGGAGGGTACCGAGCAGTACTTC. Protein product: CAWSVEAEGTEQYF.

V gene TRBV5-1 combines with J gene TRBJ2-7, with TRBD1 matching 9 bases. The CDR3 sequence is 14 residues long. V dropped 3 bases and J dropped 2; count of bases not matched to a gene: 3. The germline CDR1 and CDR2 sequences are SGHRS and YFSETQ. CDR3 nucleotide sequence: TGCGCCAGCAGCTGGGGACAGGGCGCCTACGAGCAGTACTTC. Translating it yields CASSWGQGAYEQYF.

This sequence joins TRBV5-1 and TRBJ2-3; 8 bases agree with TRBD2. This CDR3 has 13 residues. CDR1 is SGHRS, CDR2 YFSETQ, per germline. V dropped 4 bases and J dropped 6; count of bases not matched to a gene: 4. The CDR3 DNA reads as TGCGCCAGCAGCCCTTCGGGGGGGGATACGCAGTATTTT. The encoded protein is CASSPSGGDTQYF.

This clone was seen a single time. The rearrangement joins TRBV5-1 to TRBJ2-1, with D tentatively TRBD2 (6 bases). The CDR3 is 15 residues long. Deletions cut 1 base from V and 10 bases from J, with 18 bases between. The germline gives CDR1 SGHRS, CDR2 YFSETQ. CDR3 region: CASSLPGLLSGEQFF. DNA for the CDR3: TGCGCCAGCAGCTTGCCGGGACTGCTCTCAGGGGAGCAGTTCTTC.